The 26 T cell receptor beta chains given below trace back to one sample, sequenced in a study of technical replicates of blood from several donors. Some clones are missing from TCRdb's copy, which holds only in-frame ones; the method was immunoSEQ multiplex PCR. The sample carries 60,000 to 90,000 clones, around nine tenths recorded once. Sequenced material: T cells isolated from PBMCs. The receptors derive from a human donor in good health.

V is TRBV7-2 and J is TRBJ2-5; a weak D match, TRBD2 (6 bases). V gave up 8 bases and J gave up 3 bases, with 13 bases separating them. Germline-derived CDR1 and CDR2 are SGHTA and FQGNSA. This CDR3 is built from 13 residues. In nucleotides, the CDR3 is TGTGCCAGCTGCGGGACTTTTAAAGAGACCCAGTACTTC. Its protein is CASCGTFKETQYF.

The chain carries TRBV11-3 and TRBJ1-1; D may be TRBD1 (5 bases). V was pared by 3 bases and J by 0 bases, with 11 bases between. CDR1 is SGHNT and CDR2 is YENEEA in the germline V gene. The CDR3 sequence is 15 residues long. The CDR3 sequence is CASSLVGALNTEAFF. The CDR3, as DNA: TGTGCCAGCAGCTTGGTAGGGGCCCTGAACACTGAAGCTTTCTTT.

The J gene is TRBJ2-3, the V gene TRBV4-3; D not resolved. The CDR3 extends over 17 amino acids. Looked up from germline, CDR1 is LGHNA and CDR2 is YSLEER. Between the trimmed V and J ends, which lost 0 bases and 4 bases, there was a span of 17 bases. The CDR3 nucleotides are TGCGCCAGCAGCCAAGAAGCCCTACCGCTCCGGGCAGATACGCAGTATTTT. This translates into CASSQEALPLRADTQYF.

The chain links TRBV5-4 to TRBJ1-2; a possible D gene is TRBD1 (6 bases). V was pared by 2 bases and J by 6 bases, with 11 bases between. This CDR3 is built from 13 residues. The germline V gene has CDR1 SGHNT and CDR2 YYREEE (reference sequence). The CDR3 sequence: CASSFNQGNGYTF. The CDR3 DNA is TGTGCCAGCAGCTTTAACCAGGGGAATGGCTACACCTTC. Supplemented by reference TRBV5-4 and TRBJ1-2, the full variable domain reads ETGVTQSPTHLIKTRGQQVTLRCSSQSGHNTVSWYQQALGQGPQFIFQYYREEENGRGNFPPRFSGLQFPNYSSELNVNALELDDSALYLCASSFNQGNGYTFGSGTRLTVV.

The J gene is TRBJ2-7, the V gene TRBV7-8, with TRBD2 matching over 13 bases. CDR3 size: 17 residues. Losses at the gene ends were 1 base for V and 9 bases for J; bases not matched to a gene: 12. Germline CDR1 SGHVS, CDR2 FQNEAQ. The CDR3 protein is CASSLGLAGGPTLGQYF. The CDR3 nucleotides are TGTGCCAGCAGCTTAGGACTAGCGGGAGGTCCTACATTAGGGCAGTACTTC.

This clone was recorded a few times. The rearrangement joins TRBV13 to TRBJ1-2; no clear D. The V end was cut by 5 bases, the J end by 4 bases, with 11 bases between. The CDR3 is 13 residues long. Germline V lookup: CDR1 PRHDT, CDR2 FYEKMQ (reference sequence). The CDR3 is CASSLTASYGYTF. For the CDR3, the DNA is TGTGCCAGCAGCCTCACCGCGAGCTATGGCTACACCTTC.

The chain carries TRBV15 and TRBJ1-5, with D maybe TRBD1 (6 bases). Trimming removed 1 base at V and 4 bases at J, with 11 bases between. This CDR3 contains 15 residues. Germline CDR1 reads LNHNV; CDR2 reads YYDKDF (reference sequence). This chain's CDR3 is CATSRGTGLNQPQHF. The CDR3 region has the DNA TGTGCCACCAGCAGAGGTACAGGGCTGAATCAGCCCCAGCATTTT.

This clone was recorded once. This chain joins TRBV7-9 and TRBJ2-7, with TRBD2 identical over 7 bases. The CDR3 extends over 15 amino acids. V lost 5 bases to trimming and J lost 0 bases; unmatched junction nucleotides: 7. Germline assignment: CDR1 SEHNR and CDR2 FQNEAQ (reference sequence). CDR3 bases: TGTGCCAGCAGCCGAGAAGCGGGGTACTCCTACGAGCAGTACTTC. Residues: CASSREAGYSYEQYF.

The chain has TRBV7-9 and TRBJ1-2, with D possibly matching TRBD1 (5 bases). V gave up 1 base and J gave up 8 bases, with 14 bases separating them. This CDR3 spans 14 amino acids. Germline CDR1 is SEHNR and CDR2 is FQNEAQ (reference sequence). CDR3 amino acids: CASSLVPGKGGYTF. CDR3 DNA: TGTGCCAGCAGCTTAGTTCCAGGGAAAGGCGGCTACACCTTC.

This clone was picked up one time. The rearrangement joins TRBV5-1 to TRBJ2-1, with 13 nucleotides matching TRBD2. CDR3 length: 15 residues. J lost 10 bases, V lost 4 bases, and 8 bases had no gene match. From germline, CDR1 is SGHRS and CDR2 YFSETQ. Here the CDR3 reads CASSLGTSGVGEQFF. Here the CDR3 DNA reads TGCGCCAGCAGCCTCGGGACTAGCGGGGTCGGGGAGCAGTTCTTC.

The chain recombines TRBV27 with TRBJ1-1; perhaps TRBD1 as D (6 bases). Germline CDR1 and CDR2: MNHEY and SMNVEV (reference sequence). Trimming stripped 7 bases from V and 4 bases from J, with 16 bases between. The CDR3 length is 14 residues. CDR3 coding DNA: TGTGCCAGCAAGGGTGTTACAGGGATCACTGAAGCTTTCTTT. This gives the protein CASKGVTGITEAFF.

V and J are TRBV5-1 and TRBJ2-7, with 9 bases fitting TRBD1. This CDR3 has 14 amino acids. CDR1 and CDR2 (germline): SGHRS, YFSETQ. Trimming took 4 bases from V and 6 from J; bases not matched to a gene: 8. Here the CDR3 reads CASSGRDRVSEQYF. CDR3 nucleotides: TGCGCCAGCAGCGGTCGGGACAGGGTATCCGAGCAGTACTTC.

The rearrangement uses TRBV11-3 and TRBJ2-3; 7 bases align to TRBD1. The CDR3 spans 14 residues. Germline V CDR1 and CDR2: SGHNT, YENEEA. V trimming: 3 bases; J trimming: 3 bases; junction bases outside the gene matches: 3. This chain's CDR3 is CASSFRQGTDTQYF. The CDR3 nucleotides are TGTGCCAGCAGCTTTAGACAGGGAACAGATACGCAGTATTTT.

J is TRBJ1-1 and V is TRBV2; 10 bases agree with TRBD1. In germline, CDR1 is SNHLY, CDR2 FYNNEI. Unmatched junction bases numbered 7, after V lost 6 bases and J lost 0 bases. This CDR3 has 16 residues. The CDR3 bases are TGTGCCAGCAGGAGCGGACAGGGGGTTATGAACACTGAAGCTTTCTTT. Translating gives CASRSGQGVMNTEAFF.

This chain connects TRBV29-1 to TRBJ1-3; TRBD1 is a possible D gene (6 bases). The V and J ends lost 5 bases and 1 base respectively, with 9 bases between them. This CDR3 contains 13 residues. The germline CDR1 and CDR2 sequences are SQVTM and ANQGSEA. This chain's CDR3 is CSVSTGSGNTIYF. In nucleotides, the CDR3 is TGCAGCGTTTCAACAGGGTCTGGAAACACCATATATTTT.

V is TRBV15 and J is TRBJ1-2; TRBD1 matches at 7 bases. Germline CDR1 LNHNV, CDR2 YYDKDF (reference sequence). The CDR3 spans 15 residues. V lost 3 bases to trimming and J lost 10 bases; unmatched junction nucleotides: 14. CDR3 sequence: CATSRGQLGGSYYTF. The CDR3 DNA follows: TGTGCCACCAGCAGGGGACAGCTCGGAGGGTCTTACTACACCTTC.

As DNA, the CDR3 is TGTGCCAGCAGCTTGGAAGGAAGCGGAGGCTTAAACGAGCAGTACTTC. This encodes CASSLEGSGGLNEQYF. V is TRBV5-6 and J is TRBJ2-7, with D possibly being TRBD2 (5 bases). CDR3 size: 16 residues. The V end lost 0 bases, the J end lost 5 bases, and 18 bases lay between the germline ends. Germline assignment: CDR1 SGHDT and CDR2 YYEEEE.

The chain uses TRBV6-5 and TRBJ1-2, with D unclear. Trimming took off 6 bases at V and 7 bases at J, with 15 bases between the two ends. Germline lookup yields CDR1 MNHEY and CDR2 SVGAGI. This CDR3 region has 13 residues. The DNA of the CDR3 is TGTGCCAGCAGCCAAACATCGCCGGGTGGCTACACCTTC. It yields the protein CASSQTSPGGYTF.

The chain joins TRBV28 to TRBJ2-5, with 7 nucleotides matching TRBD1. There are 15 residues in the CDR3. CDR1 and CDR2 from the germline V gene are MDHEN and SYDVKM. The junction had 6 bases not matched to a gene; V was cut back by 5 bases and J by 0 bases. CDR3 protein: CASSPTGQYQETQYF. DNA of the CDR3: TGTGCCAGCAGTCCCACGGGACAGTACCAAGAGACCCAGTACTTC.

The chain uses TRBV5-6 and TRBJ1-1; TRBD1 agrees at 7 bases. Germline loops: CDR1 SGHDT, CDR2 YYEEEE. J lost 7 bases, V lost 4 bases, and 10 bases had no gene match. The CDR3 runs 14 residues. In DNA form, the CDR3 reads TGTGCCAGCAGCGGAACAGGGGCTAGGAATGAAGCTTTCTTT. This translates into CASSGTGARNEAFF.

The V gene is TRBV6-5, the J gene TRBJ2-3, with D possibly being TRBD2 (6 bases). V lost 2 bases, J lost 3 bases, and 12 bases lay in between. Germline V CDR1 and CDR2: MNHEY, SVGAGI. CDR3 length equals 15 residues. The CDR3 nucleotides read TGTGCCAGCAGTTACGTGACTAGTGGGACAGATACGCAGTATTTT. Residues: CASSYVTSGTDTQYF.

The CDR3 DNA reads TGTGCCAGTAGTATGGCCCGCTACAATGAGCAGTTCTTC. Translated, it gives CASSMARYNEQFF. V is TRBV19 and J is TRBJ2-1; D is undetermined. The germline V gene has CDR1 LNHDA and CDR2 SQIVND (reference sequence). V dropped 3 bases and J dropped 3 bases, with 6 bases sitting between them. There are 13 residues in the CDR3.

The chain has TRBV7-9 and TRBJ2-6; weak D call: TRBD1 (6 bases). Germline CDR1 is SEHNR and CDR2 is FQNEAQ (reference sequence). V was pared by 4 bases and J by 2 bases, with 9 bases between. CDR3 length equals 15 residues. CDR3 sequence (DNA): TGTGCCAGCAGCTACACAGGGACTGGGGCCAACGTCCTGACTTTC. Translating it yields CASSYTGTGANVLTF.

The chain joins TRBV4-1 to TRBJ1-4; perhaps TRBD1 as D (6 bases). Germline V gene sequence: CDR1 MGHRA, CDR2 YSYEKL. V lost 1 base and J lost 0, with 9 bases in between. The CDR3 runs 16 residues. CDR3 nucleotide sequence: TGCGCCAGCAGCCAAGTAAGGACAGCAACTAATGAAAAACTGTTTTTT. Protein product: CASSQVRTATNEKLFF.

The rearrangement joins TRBV7-9 to TRBJ2-7; no firm D call. Per the germline V gene, CDR1 is SEHNR and CDR2 is FQNEAQ (reference sequence). The CDR3 extends over 11 amino acids. Trimming took off 1 base at V and 5 bases at J, with 3 bases between the two ends. The CDR3 here is CASSLVNEQYF. The DNA for the CDR3 is TGTGCCAGCAGCTTAGTAAACGAGCAGTACTTC.

This chain connects TRBV5-1 to TRBJ2-1; D is perhaps TRBD1 (6 bases). V was shortened by 5 bases and J by 0 bases, with 12 bases between the two germline ends. This CDR3 contains 15 residues. The germline gives CDR1 SGHRS, CDR2 YFSETQ. The CDR3 DNA follows: TGCGCCAGCAGTCCAGACAGGACCTCCTACAATGAGCAGTTCTTC. Translating it yields CASSPDRTSYNEQFF.